This T cell receptor (beta chain) emerged from a study of T cell responses to AZD1222 COVID-19 vaccine. Study overall: Second-dose timings of about 4 or about 12 weeks were pooled. Study conclusions and caveats: White British ancestry dominated among donors, who included more females, and clonal diversity was possibly underestimated. CD4 TCRs associated with vaccination spanned spike, dominating at 160-218 and 743-854.

With respect to this clone: Its antigen remains unidentified.

Measured with immunoSEQ multiplex PCR; TCRdb has only the in-frame clones, and not every one. The sample shows more than 85,000 clones, 84% of them seen only once. The sample here was peripheral blood, taken on day 0 of AZD1222 vaccination. The TCR was taken from an adult in good health.

CDR3 sequence: CASSSSAGGAFF. In DNA form, the CDR3 reads TGTGCCAGCAGCTCGAGCGCGGGCGGAGCTTTCTTT. The chain combines TRBV11-3 with TRBJ1-1, with D hard to call. Germline V lookup: CDR1 SGHNT, CDR2 YENEEA. With 4 bases removed from V and 10 bases from J, the gap between germline ends came to 13 bases. The CDR3 sequence is 12 residues long.